The 7 T cell receptor beta chains presented below share a single source sample, sequenced in a study of spatial heterogeneity in lung cancer. TCRdb passed the 5' RACE reads through MiXCR, listing each CDR3 protein once. The sample holds roughly 71,000 distinct CDR3 sequences, around 8.9% seen once. Time point in this sample: blood at routine non-recurrence follow-up after resection. The sample was PBMCs, taken at follow-up. These receptors were obtained from a female donor with early-stage non-small cell lung cancer.

V gene TRBV5-1 combines with J gene TRBJ1-1; D uncertain. V shed 0 bases and J shed 7 bases, with 10 bases lying between them. Germline CDR1 is SGHRS and CDR2 is YFSETQ. The CDR3 contains 13 residues. The CDR3 DNA is TGCGCCAGCAGCTTGGTGGGAGGTGATGAAGCTTTCTTT. It is translated as CASSLVGGDEAFF.

This clonotype has a handful of counts. The rearrangement joins TRBV15 to TRBJ1-1, with no clear D. This CDR3 is 14 amino acids long. Per germline, CDR1 LNHNV and CDR2 YYDKDF (reference sequence). V was pared by 5 bases and J by 0 bases, with 10 bases between. The CDR3 DNA is TGTGCCACCAGCCCACTGCCCATGAACACTGAAGCTTTCTTT. Amino acids: CATSPLPMNTEAFF.

This chain connects TRBV28 to TRBJ2-7; 7 bases fit TRBD2. There are 15 residues in the CDR3. CDR1 is MDHEN and CDR2 is SYDVKM in the germline V gene. J gave up 2 bases and V 5 bases, and 9 bases lay outside the gene matches. CDR3 nucleotide sequence: TGTGCCAGCAGTCCCGGCGGCGGGAGCACCTACGAGCAGTACTTC. This sequence encodes CASSPGGGSTYEQYF.

Ten or more counts support this clonotype. The rearrangement joins TRBV3-1 to TRBJ2-5; the D gene is possibly TRBD2 (6 bases). The CDR3 spans 12 residues. Germline-derived CDR1 and CDR2 are LGHDT and YNNKEL (reference sequence). V was pared by 4 bases and J by 5 bases, with 8 bases between. The CDR3 sequence: CASSRGTETQYF. Here the CDR3 DNA reads TGTGCCAGCAGCCGCGGGACGGAGACCCAGTACTTC.

This clonotype was found many times. V gene TRBV15 combines with J gene TRBJ2-5; 8 bases are a match to TRBD1. After removal of 1 base from V and 2 bases from J, the junction contained 3 bases not matched to a gene. The germline V gene has CDR1 LNHNV and CDR2 YYDKDF (reference sequence). The length of the CDR3 is 15 residues. In DNA, the CDR3 is TGTGCCACCAGCAGAGCGGACAGGGAGCAAGAGACCCAGTACTTC. It translates to CATSRADREQETQYF.

This clonotype showed up many times. The chain carries TRBV5-1 and TRBJ1-1, with D perhaps TRBD1 (6 bases). Trimming left V 1 base short and J 11 bases short, with 12 bases between. The CDR3 loop spans 12 amino acids. Per germline, CDR1 SGHRS and CDR2 YFSETQ. The CDR3: CASSLPGARAFF. CDR3 in DNA: TGCGCCAGCAGCTTGCCAGGGGCCCGGGCTTTCTTT.

Many counts were recorded for this clonotype. This sequence joins TRBV2 and TRBJ1-6, with 9 nucleotides matching TRBD1. The V gene end was trimmed by 7 bases and the J gene end by 10 bases; junction bases not matched to a gene: 8. This CDR3 region has 14 residues. Germline V gives CDR1 SNHLY, CDR2 FYNNEI. The chain's CDR3 is CASTPGQGWSPLHF. The DNA of the CDR3 is TGTGCCAGCACGCCGGGACAGGGTTGGTCACCCCTCCACTTT.